The 32 T cell receptor beta chains reported below all come from one sample, sequenced in a study of post-analysis software for immune sequencing data. Study-wide results and limits: TRBV5-6, TRBV5-1 and TRBV20-1 were among four or five TRBV segments more frequent in patients than controls.

No antigen has been assigned to these receptors. The library was made from cDNA and included unique molecular identifiers. Using its own MiXCR run on the PCR reads, TCRdb lists one record per CDR3 protein. The table lists some 700,000 distinct CDR3 sequences, more than 50% of them singletons. Sequencing was carried out using blood. The receptors stem from a girl aged 2 to 9 with multiple sclerosis.

This clonotype qualifies as medium-sized. J is TRBJ2-2 and V is TRBV14, with D possibly TRBD1 on 5 matching bases. The CDR3 totals 15 residues. CDR1 and CDR2 (germline): SGHDN, FVKESK. Trimming shortened V by 5 bases and J by 8 bases, and 18 bases separated the two germline ends. The DNA of the CDR3 is TGTGCCAGCAGCATGCACAGGCCGCCCAGTGGGGAGCTGTTTTTT. As protein: CASSMHRPPSGELFF.

This sequence joins TRBV5-5 and TRBJ1-4; 8 bases are a match to TRBD1. The CDR3 length is 16 residues. Losses at the gene ends were 0 bases for V and 10 bases for J; bases not matched to a gene: 11. The germline CDR1 and CDR2 sequences are SGHKS and YYEKEE (reference sequence). The CDR3 DNA is TGTGCCAGCAGCTTGGGGGACACGGACAGGGCCGGAAAACTGTTTTTT. Translation gives CASSLGDTDRAGKLFF.

The genes are TRBV12-3 or TRBV12-4 and TRBJ1-5; unclear D gene. This CDR3 comprises 12 residues. V was pared by 7 bases and J by 7 bases, with 11 bases between. This CDR3 is CASKLGWQPQHF. DNA of the CDR3: TGTGCCAGCAAACTAGGGTGGCAGCCCCAGCATTTT.

A word on this clonotype: At one end, the junction sequence differs from germline, possibly due to a read error. J is TRBJ2-3 and V is TRBV3-1; D call uncertain. The CDR3 is 13 amino acids. Per germline, CDR1 LGHDT and CDR2 YNNKEL (reference sequence). The CDR3 coding sequence is TGTACCAGCAGCCGACCCAGCACAGATACGCAGTATTTT. Its protein is CTSSRPSTDTQYF.

In nucleotides, the CDR3 is TGTGCCAGCAGTTACCTCGGGACAACACACAATGAGCAGTTCTTC. Protein sequence: CASSYLGTTHNEQFF. V usage is TRBV6-2 or TRBV6-3 and J usage is TRBJ2-1, with D perhaps matching TRBD1 (6 bases). V lost 2 bases and J lost 5, with 13 bases in between. The length of the CDR3 is 15 residues. CDR1 MNHEY and CDR2 SVGEGT come from the germline V gene.

The chain joins TRBV5-1 to TRBJ2-3; 10 positions agree with TRBD1. CDR3 length: 13 amino acids. Trimming took 7 bases from V and 2 from J; bases not matched to a gene: 1. The V gene's germline CDR1 is SGHRS and CDR2 YFSETQ. The CDR3 nucleotides are TGCGCCAGCGGACAGGGGGTCACAGATACGCAGTATTTT. This sequence encodes CASGQGVTDTQYF.

This chain links TRBV9 with TRBJ2-3, with D possibly TRBD1 on 7 matching bases. The CDR3 consists of 16 residues. V lost 0 bases to trimming and J lost 9 bases, with 20 bases between them. Germline CDR1 SGDLS, CDR2 YYNGEE. The CDR3, as DNA: TGTGCCAGCAGCGTAGGTAGGGGGCTGAGGGGAGGAACGCAGTATTTT. Its protein is CASSVGRGLRGGTQYF.

The chain combines TRBV7-9 with TRBJ2-5, with 7 bases aligning to TRBD1. The CDR3 totals 14 residues. Trimming removed 5 bases from V and 5 bases from J; junction bases left unmatched: 8. CDR1 SEHNR and CDR2 FQNEAQ come from the germline V gene (reference sequence). CDR3 in amino acids: CASSRTGEGETQYF. The CDR3 coding sequence is TGTGCCAGCAGCCGCACAGGGGAAGGGGAGACCCAGTACTTC.

This CDR3 reads CSARKLAGAQDTQYF. The CDR3 nucleotides are TGCAGTGCTAGAAAACTAGCGGGGGCCCAAGATACGCAGTATTTT. The chain employs TRBV20-1 and TRBJ2-3; TRBD2 aligns across 11 bases. The CDR3 sequence is 15 residues long. Per the germline V gene, CDR1 is DFQATT and CDR2 is SNEGSKA (reference sequence). Trimming removed 2 bases from V and 5 bases from J; junction bases left unmatched: 6.

The CDR3 DNA reads TGTGCCAGCAGTCTCCGGACAGGAGTTAATGAAAAACTGTTTTTT. It is translated as CASSLRTGVNEKLFF. The chain has TRBV12-3 or TRBV12-4 and TRBJ1-4; 7 bases match TRBD1. J gave up 4 bases and V 5 bases, and 7 bases lay outside the gene matches. The CDR3 length is 15 residues.

The chain joins TRBV29-1 to TRBJ2-2; 13 bases are shared with TRBD2. The V and J ends lost 8 bases and 6 bases, in that order; junction bases with no gene match: 6. Germline V lookup: CDR1 SQVTM, CDR2 ANQGSEA. This CDR3 contains 14 residues. CDR3 amino acids: CSFRLAGGPGELFF. CDR3 DNA sequence: TGCAGCTTCCGACTAGCGGGAGGTCCCGGGGAGCTGTTTTTT.

The chain has TRBV11-3 and TRBJ2-5, with 12 bases lining up with TRBD2. This CDR3 region has 16 residues. Trimming at V came to 5 bases and at J to 2 bases, leaving 6 bases not matched to a gene. Germline V lookup: CDR1 SGHNT, CDR2 YENEEA. CDR3 sequence: CASSPRTSGVQETQYF. CDR3 DNA sequence: TGTGCCAGCAGCCCACGGACTAGCGGGGTACAAGAGACCCAGTACTTC.

The chain has TRBV20-1 and TRBJ2-1; D is unresolved. Trimming left V 5 bases short and J 3 bases short, with 5 bases between. The CDR3 extends over 11 amino acids. Germline V gives CDR1 DFQATT, CDR2 SNEGSKA (reference sequence). The CDR3 reads CSARYYNEQFF. Here the CDR3 DNA reads TGCAGTGCTCGGTACTACAATGAGCAGTTCTTC.

The chain uses TRBV20-1 and TRBJ2-5; TRBD2 might be the D (6 bases). The CDR3 length is 15 residues. Germline CDR1 is DFQATT and CDR2 is SNEGSKA (reference sequence). V lost 0 bases to trimming and J lost 0 bases, with 11 bases between them. The CDR3 coding sequence is TGCAGTGCTAGAGATCTGGGCGGGGACCAAGAGACCCAGTACTTC. This codes for CSARDLGGDQETQYF.

The chain joins TRBV29-1 to TRBJ2-5; no reliable D call. Between the trimmed V and J ends, which lost 4 bases and 0 bases, there was a span of 9 bases. Germline V gene data show CDR1 as SQVTM and CDR2 as ANQGSEA. The CDR3 loop spans 13 amino acids. The CDR3 nucleotides are TGCAGCGTTGTCGTAGGGAACCAAGAGACCCAGTACTTC. Protein product: CSVVVGNQETQYF.

V is TRBV12-3 or TRBV12-4 and J is TRBJ2-1; TRBD2 might be the D (6 bases). V shed 4 bases and J shed 6 bases, with 10 bases lying between them. This CDR3 region has 13 residues. The CDR3 loop reads CASSSGRINEQFF. Here the CDR3 DNA reads TGTGCCAGCAGTTCCGGGAGAATCAATGAGCAGTTCTTC.

Only a few counts were recorded for this clonotype. J is TRBJ2-1 and V is TRBV24-1; weak D call: TRBD1 (6 bases). V gave up 3 bases and J gave up 2 bases, with 13 bases separating them. The CDR3 covers 16 residues. Germline V CDR1 and CDR2: KGHDR, SFDVKD. As DNA, the CDR3 is TGTGCCACCAGTGATATACAGGGTGGCGCCTACAATGAGCAGTTCTTC. Translated, it gives CATSDIQGGAYNEQFF.

This sequence joins TRBV6-5 and TRBJ2-6; tentatively, D is TRBD1 (5 bases). The CDR3 has 19 residues. V was pared by 2 bases and J by 3 bases, with 20 bases between. The germline gives CDR1 MNHEY, CDR2 SVGAGI. In DNA, the CDR3 is TGTGCCAGCAGTTACGGGGCAGGGAACCCATGGGATGGGGCCAACGTCCTGACTTTC. It codes for CASSYGAGNPWDGANVLTF.

This clonotype was seen only a few times. One junction end does not reproduce the germline sequence, and a read error may be involved. The chain has TRBV7-9 and TRBJ2-1; either TRBD1 or TRBD2 may fit D (6 bases each). From germline, CDR1 is SEHNR and CDR2 FQNEAQ (reference sequence). CDR3 length: 16 residues. As DNA, the CDR3 is TGTGCCAGCACTTTCTGGGGGGACAAGGCTTACAACGAGCAGTTCTTC. This sequence encodes CASTFWGDKAYNEQFF.

Comments on this clonotype: One end of the junction does not line up with germline, which may come from a read error. The chain is built from TRBV20-1 and TRBJ2-1; D may be TRBD2 (5 bases). This CDR3 has 11 residues. Germline CDR1 and CDR2: DFQATT and SNEGSKA (reference sequence). CDR3 sequence: CSVLAYNEQFF. In DNA form, the CDR3 reads TGCAGTGTCCTAGCATACAATGAACAGTTCTTC.

The CDR3 protein is CASSDPGEVNQPQHF. CDR3 in DNA: TGTGCCAGCAGTGATCCTGGGGAGGTAAATCAGCCCCAGCATTTT. V and J are TRBV6-1 and TRBJ1-5; D unclear. V lost 3 bases, J lost 4 bases, and 13 bases lay in between. Germline CDR1 is MNHNS and CDR2 is SASEGT. The CDR3 spans 15 residues.

This chain joins TRBV29-1 and TRBJ2-3, with TRBD1 matching 8 bases. The V gene's germline CDR1 is SQVTM and CDR2 ANQGSEA. Trimming took 4 bases from V and 3 from J; bases not matched to a gene: 9. The CDR3 spans 15 residues. DNA for the CDR3: TGCAGCGTTGTACTGGCGGACAGGGCAACAGATACGCAGTATTTT. Protein product: CSVVLADRATDTQYF.

The chain recombines TRBV10-1 with TRBJ2-7, with 8 bases lining up with TRBD1. Looked up from germline, CDR1 is WNHNN and CDR2 is SYGVQD (reference sequence). Germline trimming cut 0 bases from V and 6 bases from J; bases unmatched to any gene: 10. The CDR3 is 16 residues long. The CDR3 DNA follows: TGCGCCAGCAGTGAGTCAAACGGACAGGGTAGACTCGAGCAGTACTTC. Protein sequence: CASSESNGQGRLEQYF.

This clonotype has more than one count but fewer than ten. This rearrangement joins TRBV7-2 to TRBJ2-5; TRBD1 matches 7 bases. This CDR3 is built from 15 residues. Germline V gene data show CDR1 as SGHTA and CDR2 as FQGNSA. J lost 5 bases, V lost 5 bases, and 11 bases had no gene match. DNA of the CDR3: TGTGCCAGCAGCCCACGGGCTACAGGGGAGGAGACCCAGTACTTC. Amino acids: CASSPRATGEETQYF.

The chain combines TRBV6-2 or TRBV6-3 with TRBJ2-1; 13 bases align to TRBD2. This CDR3 has 15 amino acids. J gave up 5 bases and V 6 bases, and 4 bases lay outside the gene matches. CDR1 and CDR2 (germline): MNHEY, SVGEGT. For the CDR3, the DNA is TGTGCCAGCAGGACTAGCGGGGGGACGCACAATGAGCAGTTCTTC. Protein: CASRTSGGTHNEQFF.

V gene TRBV6-6 combines with J gene TRBJ1-5; D remains unclear. The V end lost 0 bases, the J end lost 0 bases, and 12 bases lay between the germline ends. From germline, CDR1 is MNHNY and CDR2 SVGAGI (reference sequence). The CDR3 is 17 residues long. This CDR3 reads CASSYSQAQFSNQPQHF. CDR3 coding DNA: TGTGCCAGCAGTTACTCCCAGGCACAGTTTAGCAATCAGCCCCAGCATTTT.

This chain joins TRBV7-8 and TRBJ1-6; the D is unclear. The germline CDR1 and CDR2 sequences are SGHVS and FQNEAQ. The CDR3 length is 15 residues. Trimming took 2 bases from V and 0 from J, leaving 5 bases between them. CDR3 region: CASSLFSSYNSPLHF. The CDR3, as DNA: TGTGCCAGCAGCTTATTCAGCTCCTATAATTCACCCCTCCACTTT.

This chain uses TRBV6-5 with TRBJ2-1; maybe TRBD2 (5 bases). The length of the CDR3 is 15 residues. Germline-derived CDR1 and CDR2 are MNHEY and SVGAGI. V lost 5 bases to trimming and J lost 0 bases, with 11 bases between them. The CDR3 nucleotides are TGTGCCAGCAGTATAGCGCCCAGCTCCTACAATGAGCAGTTCTTC. Translating gives CASSIAPSSYNEQFF.

This clonotype was detected a few times. V is TRBV5-1 and J is TRBJ2-7; D unresolved. V lost 0 bases, J lost 2 bases, and 6 bases lay in between. CDR1 is SGHRS, CDR2 YFSETQ, per germline. The CDR3 consists of 13 residues. CDR3 in DNA: TGCGCCAGCAGCTTGGACTCGACCTACGAGCAGTACTTC. Protein sequence: CASSLDSTYEQYF.

This rearrangement joins TRBV7-9 to TRBJ2-5; TRBD2 matches at 9 bases. CDR1 is SEHNR, CDR2 FQNEAQ, per germline (reference sequence). The CDR3 consists of 15 residues. Losses at the gene ends were 0 bases for V and 5 bases for J; bases not matched to a gene: 4. Here the CDR3 reads CASSLASGSWETQYF. Here the CDR3 DNA reads TGTGCCAGCAGCTTAGCTAGCGGGAGCTGGGAGACCCAGTACTTC.

The genes are TRBV4-3 and TRBJ2-3; 13 nucleotides agree with TRBD2. This CDR3 has 18 amino acids. The germline V gene has CDR1 LGHNA and CDR2 YSLEER. Unmatched junction bases numbered 7, after V lost 4 bases and J lost 0 bases. The CDR3 here is CASSPGLAGVLSTDTQYF. The CDR3, as DNA: TGCGCCAGCAGCCCTGGACTAGCGGGGGTTTTGAGCACAGATACGCAGTATTTT.

A remark on this clonotype: In this CDR3 the conserved last residue, phenylalanine or tryptophan, is missing, so a read error is likely. The chain employs TRBV11-2 and TRBJ2-5, with D unresolved. CDR3 length: 15 amino acids. Trimming left V 1 base short and J 2 bases short, with 11 bases between. Germline V CDR1 and CDR2: SGHAT, FQNNGV. The chain's CDR3 is CASSLVGPQQETQYC. Here the CDR3 DNA reads TGTGCCAGCAGCTTAGTAGGGCCCCAACAAGAGACCCAGTACTGC.